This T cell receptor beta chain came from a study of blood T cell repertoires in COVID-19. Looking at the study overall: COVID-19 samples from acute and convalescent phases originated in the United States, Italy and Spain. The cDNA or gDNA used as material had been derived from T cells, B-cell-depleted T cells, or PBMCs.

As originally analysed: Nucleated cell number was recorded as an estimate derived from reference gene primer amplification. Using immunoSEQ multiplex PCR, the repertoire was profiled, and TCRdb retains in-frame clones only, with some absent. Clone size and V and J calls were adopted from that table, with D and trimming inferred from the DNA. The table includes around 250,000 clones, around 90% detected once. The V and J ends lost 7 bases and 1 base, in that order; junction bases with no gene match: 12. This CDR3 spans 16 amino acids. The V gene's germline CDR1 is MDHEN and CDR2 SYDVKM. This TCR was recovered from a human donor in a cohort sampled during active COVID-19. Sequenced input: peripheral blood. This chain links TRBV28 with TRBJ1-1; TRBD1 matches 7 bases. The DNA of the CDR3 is TGTGCCAGCATTACATCATCGGGGACAGCGAACACTGAAGCTTTCTTT. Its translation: CASITSSGTANTEAFF. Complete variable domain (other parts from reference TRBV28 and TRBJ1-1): DVKVTQSSRYLVKRTGEKVFLECVQDMDHENMFWYRQDPGLGLRLIYFSYDVKMKEKGDIPEGYSVSREKKERFSLILESASTNQTSMYLCASITSSGTANTEAFFGQGTRLTVV.